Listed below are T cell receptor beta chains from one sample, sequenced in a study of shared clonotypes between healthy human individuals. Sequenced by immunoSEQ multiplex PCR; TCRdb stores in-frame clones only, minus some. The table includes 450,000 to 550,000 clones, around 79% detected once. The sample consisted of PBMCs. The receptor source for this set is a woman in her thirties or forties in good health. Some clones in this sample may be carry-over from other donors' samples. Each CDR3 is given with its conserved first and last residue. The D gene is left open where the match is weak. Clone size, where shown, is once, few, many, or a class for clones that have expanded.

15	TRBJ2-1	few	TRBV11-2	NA	CASSRARDGYNEQFF	TGTGCCAGCAGCAGGGCCCGGGACGGTTACAATGAGCAGTTCTTC
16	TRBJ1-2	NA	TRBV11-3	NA	CASSLGADRGNYGYTF	TGTGCCAGCAGCTTAGGGGCAGATCGGGGGAACTATGGCTACACCTTC
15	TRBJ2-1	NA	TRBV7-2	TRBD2	CASSLWREKYNEQFF	TGTGCCAGCAGCTTATGGCGGGAGAAATACAATGAGCAGTTCTTC
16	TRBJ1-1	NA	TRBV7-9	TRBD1	CASTKHQDRGPRKAFF	TGTGCCAGCACCAAACACCAGGACAGGGGCCCACGTAAAGCTTTCTTT
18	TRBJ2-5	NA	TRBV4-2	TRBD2	CASSRSGTSGTPGETQYF	TGTGCCAGCAGCCGTTCCGGGACTAGCGGAACTCCGGGAGAGACCCAGTACTTC
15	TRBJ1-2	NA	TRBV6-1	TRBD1	CASSRTGGAYYGYTF	TGTGCCAGCAGTCGGACAGGGGGCGCCTACTATGGCTACACCTTC
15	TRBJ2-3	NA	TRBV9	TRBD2	CASSVRAGSTDTQYF	TGTGCCAGCAGCGTAAGAGCGGGGTCCACAGATACGCAGTATTTT
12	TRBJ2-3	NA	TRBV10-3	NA	CAIRGLADTQYF	TGTGCCATCAGGGGGCTTGCAGATACGCAGTATTTT
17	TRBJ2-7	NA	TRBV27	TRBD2	CASSLRLAGGLPYEQYF	TGTGCCAGCAGTTTAAGACTAGCGGGAGGCCTCCCCTACGAGCAGTACTTC
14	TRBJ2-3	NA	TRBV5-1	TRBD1	CASSPGQNTDTQYF	TGCGCCAGCAGCCCGGGACAGAACACAGATACGCAGTATTTT
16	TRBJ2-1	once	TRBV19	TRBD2	CASSVQLAGVYNEQFF	TGTGCCAGTAGCGTCCAACTAGCGGGAGTCTACAATGAGCAGTTCTTC
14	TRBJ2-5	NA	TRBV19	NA	CASSMTQAQETQYF	TGTGCCAGTAGTATGACTCAGGCTCAAGAGACCCAGTACTTC
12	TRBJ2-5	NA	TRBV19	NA	CASSIGEETQYF	TGTGCCAGTAGCATTGGGGAAGAGACCCAGTACTTC
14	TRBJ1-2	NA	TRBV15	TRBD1	CATSRVSQGGGYTF	TGTGCCACCAGCAGAGTATCACAGGGGGGCGGCTACACCTTC
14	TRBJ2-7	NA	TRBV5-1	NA	CASSAGSGAYEQYF	TGCGCCAGCAGTGCCGGGTCAGGGGCCTACGAGCAGTACTTC
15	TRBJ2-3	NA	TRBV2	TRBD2	CASRQAGGDPDTQYF	TGTGCCAGCAGGCAAGCGGGAGGGGATCCAGATACGCAGTATTTT
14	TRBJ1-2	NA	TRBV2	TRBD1	CASRRGQGGYGYTF	TGTGCCAGCAGGAGGGGACAGGGAGGCTATGGCTACACCTTC
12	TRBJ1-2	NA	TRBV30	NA	CAWSPSNYGYTF	TGTGCCTGGAGCCCCTCTAACTATGGCTACACCTTC
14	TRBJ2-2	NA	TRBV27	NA	CASSLFGGSGELFF	TGTGCCAGCAGTTTATTTGGGGGTTCCGGGGAGCTGTTTTTT
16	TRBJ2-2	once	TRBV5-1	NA	CASSLLANTNTGELFF	TGCGCCAGCAGCTTGCTAGCGAACACGAACACCGGGGAGCTGTTTTTT
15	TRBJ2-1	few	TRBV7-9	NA	CASSPPQRAYNEQFF	TGTGCCAGCAGCCCCCCCCAGCGGGCATACAATGAGCAGTTCTTC
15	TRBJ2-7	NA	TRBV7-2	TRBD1	CASSFRQGLPYEQYF	TGTGCCAGCAGCTTCCGACAGGGCCTCCCTTACGAGCAGTACTTC
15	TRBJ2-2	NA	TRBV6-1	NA	CASSVRTPNTGELFF	TGTGCCAGCAGTGTAAGGACGCCGAACACCGGGGAGCTGTTTTTT
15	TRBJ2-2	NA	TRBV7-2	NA	CASSLYRANTGELFF	TGTGCCAGCAGTCTTTACCGGGCCAACACCGGGGAGCTGTTTTTT
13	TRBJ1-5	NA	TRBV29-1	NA	CSVEIRPNQPQHF	TGCAGCGTTGAAATCCGCCCAAATCAGCCCCAGCATTTT
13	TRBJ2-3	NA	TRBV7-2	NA	CASSLDVEDTQYF	TGTGCCAGCAGCTTAGACGTCGAAGATACGCAGTATTTT
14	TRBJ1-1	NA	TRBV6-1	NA	CASDPGGLNTEAFF	TGTGCCAGTGACCCCGGGGGCCTGAACACTGAAGCTTTCTTT
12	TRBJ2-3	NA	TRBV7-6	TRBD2	CASSSSGLAQYF	TGTGCCAGCAGCTCCTCGGGACTAGCGCAGTATTTT
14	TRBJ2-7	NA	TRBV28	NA	CASGNAGASYEQYF	TGTGCCAGCGGGAACGCGGGGGCCTCCTACGAGCAGTACTTC
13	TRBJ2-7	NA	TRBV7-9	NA	CASSLAVGYEQYF	TGTGCCAGCAGCTTAGCCGTTGGTTACGAGCAGTACTTC
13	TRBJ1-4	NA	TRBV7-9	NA	CASSLVSNEKLFF	TGTGCCAGCAGCTTAGTCTCTAATGAAAAACTGTTTTTT
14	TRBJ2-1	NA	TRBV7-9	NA	CASSYFRDSYEQFF	TGTGCCAGCAGCTACTTCCGAGACAGCTATGAGCAGTTCTTC
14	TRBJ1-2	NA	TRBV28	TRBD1	CASSLGTEAYGYTF	TGTGCCAGCAGTTTAGGGACAGAAGCATATGGCTACACCTTC
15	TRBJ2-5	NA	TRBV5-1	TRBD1	CASSSGQGQQETQYF	TGCGCCAGCAGCTCGGGACAGGGACAGCAAGAGACCCAGTACTTC
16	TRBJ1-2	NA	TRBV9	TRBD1	CASSASGTGFGYGYTF	TGTGCCAGCAGCGCATCCGGGACAGGGTTTGGCTATGGCTACACCTTC
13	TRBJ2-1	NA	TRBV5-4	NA	CASSSLIRNEQFF	TGTGCCAGCAGCTCTCTAATTAGGAATGAGCAGTTCTTC
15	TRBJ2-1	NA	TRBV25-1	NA	CASSEISGSYNEQFF	TGTGCCAGCAGTGAAATAAGTGGCTCCTACAATGAGCAGTTCTTC
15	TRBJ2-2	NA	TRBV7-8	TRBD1	CASGQQGVNTGELFF	TGTGCCAGCGGCCAACAGGGGGTGAACACCGGGGAGCTGTTTTTT
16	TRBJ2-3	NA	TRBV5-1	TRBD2	CASSFGTSGSSDTQYF	TGCGCCAGCAGCTTTGGGACTAGCGGGAGTTCAGATACGCAGTATTTT
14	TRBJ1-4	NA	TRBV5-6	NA	CASSSKDVREKLFF	TGTGCCAGCAGCTCCAAGGATGTTCGTGAAAAACTGTTTTTT
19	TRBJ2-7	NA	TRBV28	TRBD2	CASSPIRGLAGEPWFEQYF	TGTGCCAGCAGTCCCATCCGAGGACTAGCGGGAGAGCCTTGGTTCGAGCAGTACTTC
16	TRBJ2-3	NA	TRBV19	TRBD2	CASSMQLAGGANTQYF	TGTGCCAGTAGTATGCAACTAGCGGGAGGGGCGAATACGCAGTATTTT
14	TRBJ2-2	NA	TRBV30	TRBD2	CAWRDRGVTGELFF	TGTGCCTGGAGGGACCGGGGGGTTACCGGGGAGCTGTTTTTT
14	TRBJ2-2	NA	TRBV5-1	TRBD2	CASSFGTSTGELFF	TGCGCCAGCAGCTTCGGGACTAGCACCGGGGAGCTGTTTTTT
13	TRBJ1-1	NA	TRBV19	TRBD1	CASSGRGRNEAFF	TGTGCCAGTTCGGGCAGGGGGCGTAATGAAGCTTTCTTT
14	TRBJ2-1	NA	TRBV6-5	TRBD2	CASSDRTSLGEQFF	TGTGCCAGCAGTGATCGGACTAGCCTGGGTGAGCAGTTCTTC
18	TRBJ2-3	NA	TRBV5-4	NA	CASSLGGSPFPGTDTQYF	TGTGCCAGCAGCTTGGGAGGCTCCCCATTCCCTGGCACAGATACGCAGTATTTT
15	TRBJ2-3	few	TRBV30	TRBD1	CAWSQITGDTDTQYF	TGTGCCTGGAGTCAAATTACAGGGGACACAGATACGCAGTATTTT
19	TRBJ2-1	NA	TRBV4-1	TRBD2	CASSQGLASGMRASNEQFF	TGCGCCAGCAGCCAAGGTTTGGCTAGCGGGATGCGGGCCTCCAATGAGCAGTTCTTC
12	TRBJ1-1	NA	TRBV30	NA	CAGPGANTEAFF	TGTGCGGGACCGGGGGCTAACACTGAAGCTTTCTTT
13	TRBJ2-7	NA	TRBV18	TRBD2	CASSTTSGYEQYF	TGTGCCAGCTCAACAACTAGCGGCTACGAGCAGTACTTC
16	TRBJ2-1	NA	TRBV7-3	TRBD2	CASSYGLAGGRNEQFF	TGTGCCAGCAGCTATGGACTAGCGGGAGGGCGAAATGAGCAGTTCTTC
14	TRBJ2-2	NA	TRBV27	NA	CASSLSRVAGELFF	TGTGCCAGCAGTTTATCCAGGGTGGCCGGGGAGCTGTTTTTT
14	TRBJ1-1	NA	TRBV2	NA	CASSPNGGNTEAFF	TGTGCCAGCAGTCCCAATGGGGGTAACACTGAAGCTTTCTTT
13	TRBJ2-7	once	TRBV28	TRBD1	CASNRDRVYEQYF	TGTGCCAGCAATCGGGACAGAGTATACGAGCAGTACTTC
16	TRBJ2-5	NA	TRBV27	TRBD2	CASSSQGLAGEETQYF	TGTGCCAGCAGTTCCCAGGGACTAGCGGGAGAAGAGACCCAGTACTTC